This T cell receptor (beta chain) was captured in a study of cytomegalovirus exposure and HLA in healthy donors. On this clone: Its antigen is not identified.

Study results and limitations: Rates of TCR association differed by HLA locus in a later analysis, with DRB1 highest and HLA-C lowest. Using a false discovery rate of 0.05, a later analysis showed that 15,000 to 20,000 TCR beta sequences were associated with HLA alleles.

13 Jbeta primers and 60 Vbeta primers were used for the PCR. Sequenced by immunoSEQ multiplex PCR; TCRdb stores in-frame clones only, minus some. The sample has some 140,000 clones, about two thirds seen once. The receptor was derived from a man aged 45-65 years in good health and CMV-seropositive. Sequenced material: PBMCs.

In DNA, the CDR3 is TGTGCCAGTAGTGAGGGGGCTACTAATGAAAAACTGTTTTTT. Its translation: CASSEGATNEKLFF. The J gene is TRBJ1-4, the V gene TRBV19; TRBD1 agrees at 7 bases. Looked up from germline, CDR1 is LNHDA and CDR2 is SQIVND (reference sequence). Losses at the gene ends were 5 bases for V and 2 bases for J; bases not matched to a gene: 2. This CDR3 spans 14 amino acids.